Described below is a single TCR beta chain sequence and its context. The antigen it binds to is not known. There are no base qualities to consult, and no much larger clone falls within one base. This sample is drawn from a study of tumor-infiltrating lymphocytes in primary liver carcinoma (dated by TCRdb to about 2017). Concerning the study at large: Of the five patients, three men and two women aged 30 to 69 years, four had hepatocellular carcinoma and one had combined HCC and intrahepatic cholangiocarcinoma. Across five regions of each liver tumor, along with adjacent normal tissue and blood, the study brought together TCRbeta repertoire sequencing, expression microarrays and whole-exome sequencing. Reproducibility between technical replicate repertoires was high, with correlation coefficients above 0.98 and mean shared-clone rates about 0.91. Roughly 3.65 to 8 million productive TCRbeta reads were obtained per sample, and no significant difference in read depth was found between tissue types. The 20 to 25 tumor region samples were profiled with Agilent mRNA microarrays so that TCRbeta repertoire diversity could be related to the local molecular phenotype. The tumors of the five patients were staged as T1-T3 N0M0, with maximum diameters ranging from roughly 4 to 10 cm. A total of some 35 specimens from 5 patients underwent TCRbeta repertoire sequencing, comprising approximately 25 tumor regions, 5 adjacent noncancerous liver tissues and 5 peripheral blood samples.

Its CDR3 holds 14 amino acids, cysteine through phenylalanine. Solely the CDR3 DNA is kept, with 42 bases framed from the first base. A constant-region primer and ProtoScript II reverse transcriptase were used to reverse-transcribe TCRbeta-specific cDNA from around 480 ng total RNA. Construction of the TCRbeta libraries relied on three nested rounds of multiplex PCR, following a slightly modified ARM-PCR procedure. Each of the first two PCR rounds ran for around 10 cycles using multiplex TRBV1-TRBV30 forward primers together with a Cbeta reverse primer. Sample barcodes and Illumina adapters were added in a final 25-cycle PCR with Deep VentR polymerase. Before sequencing, amplicons of 200-500 bp were gel-purified using a QIAquick gel extraction kit. An Illumina HiSeq 2500 was used to sequence the TCRbeta amplicons with 250-bp paired-end reads. In the original analysis: To recover full CDR3 sequences, reads were quality-trimmed using Trimmomatic v0.33 and paired reads were then merged using FLASH v1.2.11. MiGEC v1.2.1b assigned V, D and J germline segments to the rearranged TCRbeta sequences. Clonotype statistics and Shannon-Wiener diversity indices were calculated with VDJtools v1.0.0. Except for diversity analysis, only each sample's 250 most abundant clonotypes were used in subsequent analyses to reduce sampling bias. TCRdb reworked the public reads: Q25 trimming with fastp, MiXCR clone assembly, productive beta chains retained. Merged by CDR3 protein, the rows form single entries marked with the most common genes and DNA. TCRdb, rather than the study authors, made the V and J calls. The sample has about 66,000 distinct CDR3 sequences on record, about three quarters of them singletons. The ten largest clones capture roughly 40% of the sample.

Total RNA and DNA were co-extracted from approximately 20-30 mg of bulk tissue with the AllPrep DNA/RNA mini kit, without cell sorting. Between November 2015 and early 2016, roughly 5 patients in China with histopathologically diagnosed primary liver carcinoma had their tumors surgically resected. At the time of sampling, the patients had chronic HBV infection and had not received any treatment. Five spatially separated regions were sampled per tumor: superior, inferior, left-lateral and right-lateral poles, plus the tumor centre. According to histology, viable tumor cells made up more than 75% of every tumor sample. Fresh tumor and adjacent tissue pieces were bisected; one half was stored in RNAlater at -80°C, the other sent for histology. The study at large found these results: Only the TCR beta chain was sequenced, so true repertoire diversity is likely underestimated because unpaired alpha chains were not captured. With just a few patients in the study, the authors point out that the findings should be validated in a larger study. Only about 8-24% of top clones were present in all five regions of a tumor, suggesting spatial heterogeneity of tumor-infiltrating T cells. Comparison of CD4+ and CD8+ T cell repertoires was precluded by the use of bulk unsorted samples. Consistent with antigen-driven expansion, pairs of tumor regions showed higher repertoire overlap (mean roughly 35%) than either tumor-adjacent pairs (around 17%) or tumor-blood pairs (roughly 14%). The top 250 clones accounted for a significantly greater share of the repertoire in tumors than in blood (p = 0.039).

The TCR was taken from a man between 35 and 55 years old with primary liver carcinoma and hepatitis B virus infection. The source material was liver tumor tissue from sampling region 4. The sample's cell subset or site label, decoded: tumor region T4, right-lateral pole. Here the chain combines TRBV12-3 or TRBV12-4 and TRBJ1-2; 9 nucleotides in the junction match TRBD1. At the DNA level, the sequence is TGTGGTAGCAGTCTCGGGACAGGGCCCTATGGCTACACCTTC. It translates as CGSSLGTGPYGYTF.